This TCR beta chain derives from a study of blood T cell repertoires in COVID-19. Germline CDR1 reads MRHNA; CDR2 reads SNTAGT. Trimming cost V 3 bases and J 1 base; bases outside gene matches: 6. The CDR3 sequence is 16 residues long. This clone came up a few times. Original analysis: Reference gene primer amplification in the assay estimated nucleated cell counts. The method was immunoSEQ multiplex PCR; TCRdb's version includes in-frame clones alone and lacks a portion of them. V and J calls plus clone size are reproduced from that table; the DNA served to infer D and trimming. Of 81,000 or so clones listed, roughly 82% are singletons.

Material: peripheral blood. This receptor was taken from a man in his fifties with active COVID-19. The rearrangement joins TRBV6-4 to TRBJ2-3; 8 bases line up with TRBD1. The CDR3 reads CASSEGVDRGTDTQYF. The CDR3 DNA reads TGTGCCAGCAGTGAAGGGGTGGACAGGGGCACAGATACGCAGTATTTT.